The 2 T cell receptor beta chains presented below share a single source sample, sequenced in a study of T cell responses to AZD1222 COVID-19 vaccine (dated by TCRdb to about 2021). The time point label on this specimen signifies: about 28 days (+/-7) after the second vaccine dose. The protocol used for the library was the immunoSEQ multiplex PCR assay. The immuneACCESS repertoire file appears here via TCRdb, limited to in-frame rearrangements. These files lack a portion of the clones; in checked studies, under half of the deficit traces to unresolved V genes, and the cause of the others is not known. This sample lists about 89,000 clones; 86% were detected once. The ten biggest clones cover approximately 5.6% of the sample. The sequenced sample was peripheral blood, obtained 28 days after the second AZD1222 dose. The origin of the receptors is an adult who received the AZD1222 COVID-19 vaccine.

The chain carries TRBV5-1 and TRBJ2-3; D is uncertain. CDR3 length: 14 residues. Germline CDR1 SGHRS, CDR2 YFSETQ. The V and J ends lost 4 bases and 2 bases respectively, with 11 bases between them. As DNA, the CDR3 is TGCGCCAGCAGCGTGCAACCCCACACAGATACGCAGTATTTT. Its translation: CASSVQPHTDTQYF.

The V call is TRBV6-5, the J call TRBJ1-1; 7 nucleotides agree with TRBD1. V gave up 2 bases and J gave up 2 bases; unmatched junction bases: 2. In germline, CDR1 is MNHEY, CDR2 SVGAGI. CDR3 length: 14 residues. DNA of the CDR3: TGTGCCAGCAGTTACCGAGGGGGCAACACTGAAGCTTTCTTT. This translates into CASSYRGGNTEAFF.